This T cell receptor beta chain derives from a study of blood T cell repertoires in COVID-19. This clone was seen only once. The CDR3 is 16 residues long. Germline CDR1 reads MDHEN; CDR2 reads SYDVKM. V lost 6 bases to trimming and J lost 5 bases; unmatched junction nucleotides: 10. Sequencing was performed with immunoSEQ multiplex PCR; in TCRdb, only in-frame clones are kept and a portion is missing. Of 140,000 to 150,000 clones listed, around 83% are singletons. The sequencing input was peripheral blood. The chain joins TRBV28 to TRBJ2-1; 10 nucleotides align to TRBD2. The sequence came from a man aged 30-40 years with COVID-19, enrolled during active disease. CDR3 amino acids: CASRRPSGSLDNEQFF. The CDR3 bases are TGTGCCAGCAGGCGACCTAGCGGGAGTTTGGACAATGAGCAGTTCTTC.